The clone carrying this TCR beta chain has a handful of counts. The sample's time point: patch test 3, about 24 weeks after DPC sensitization. The treatment here: therapeutic diphenylcyclopropenone sensitization with weekly scalp DPC. This sample was included in a study of human T cells and chemical hapten exposure. The wider study: Once 0.01% DPC had been applied to the upper back by patch test, readings were taken at 6 days.

With V trimmed by 6 bases and J by 0 bases, 6 bases remained unmatched. CDR1 is MNHEY and CDR2 is SVGAGI in the germline V gene. The CDR3 is made up of 15 amino acids. In the original processing: Samples ranged from about 23,224 to 700,000 TCRs, with a median of roughly 95,000. TCRdb re-called the RACE reads with MiXCR, one entry per CDR3 protein. TCRdb, not the authors, supplied the V and J calls. Of roughly 97,000 distinct CDR3 sequences listed, 27% are singletons. The sequence was collected from a man aged 35-49 years with alopecia areata. Some clones in this sample may be carry-over from other donors' samples. V usage is TRBV6-5 and J usage is TRBJ2-3; 7 positions agree with TRBD1. The sequences come from whole blood, collected in connection with sensitization to the hapten diphenylcyclopropenone (DPC). CDR3 nucleotides: TGTGCCAGCAGACAGGGGTGGACAAGCACAGATACGCAGTATTTT. Translated: CASRQGWTSTDTQYF.